This T cell receptor (beta chain) stems from a study of cytotoxic CD8 clonotypes in ibrutinib-treated CLL. Study-level findings and limits: Public clonotypes were rare and shrank or held steady on treatment.

The CDR3 is made up of 16 amino acids. V shed 3 bases and J shed 3 bases, with 15 bases lying between them. Germline-derived CDR1 and CDR2 are MNHEY and SVGAGI. Produced via immunoSEQ multiplex PCR; TCRdb's table is partial and in-frame only. The repertoire holds roughly 180,000 clones, with about 84% as singletons. About this clone: Antigen unknown.

The specimen was PBMCs, collected after 24 months of ibrutinib treatment. The chain is built from TRBV6-5 and TRBJ1-3; possible D gene TRBD1, 6 bases. The receptor comes from a human donor with chronic lymphocytic leukemia. The CDR3 nucleotides read TGTGCCAGCAGTTATAATATACAGGGCCTTGGAAACACCATATATTTT. Protein: CASSYNIQGLGNTIYF.